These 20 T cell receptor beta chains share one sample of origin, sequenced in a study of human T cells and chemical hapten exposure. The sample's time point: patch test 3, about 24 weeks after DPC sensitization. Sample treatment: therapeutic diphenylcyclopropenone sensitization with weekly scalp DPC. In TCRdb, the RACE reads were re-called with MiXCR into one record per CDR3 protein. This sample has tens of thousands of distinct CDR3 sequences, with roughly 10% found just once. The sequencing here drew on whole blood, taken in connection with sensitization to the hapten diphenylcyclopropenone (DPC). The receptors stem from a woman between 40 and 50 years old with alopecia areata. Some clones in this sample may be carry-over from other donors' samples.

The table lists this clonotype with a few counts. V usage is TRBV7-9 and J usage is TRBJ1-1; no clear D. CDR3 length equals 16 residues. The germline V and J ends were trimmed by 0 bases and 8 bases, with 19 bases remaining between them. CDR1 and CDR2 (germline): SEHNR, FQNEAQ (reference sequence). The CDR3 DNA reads TGTGCCAGCAGCTTAGCGCACAGAAACTGGGGTTTGGAAGCTTTCTTT. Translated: CASSLAHRNWGLEAFF.

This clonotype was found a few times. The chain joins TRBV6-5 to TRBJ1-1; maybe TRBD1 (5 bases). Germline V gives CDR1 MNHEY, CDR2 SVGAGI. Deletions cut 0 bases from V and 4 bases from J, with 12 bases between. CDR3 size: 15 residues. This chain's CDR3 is CASSYSIQGTTEAFF. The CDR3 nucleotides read TGTGCCAGCAGTTACTCCATCCAGGGAACCACTGAAGCTTTCTTT.

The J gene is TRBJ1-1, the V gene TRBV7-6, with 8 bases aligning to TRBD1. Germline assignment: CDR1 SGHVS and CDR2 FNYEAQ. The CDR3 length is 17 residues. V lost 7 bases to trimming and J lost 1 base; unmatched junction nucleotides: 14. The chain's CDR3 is CASTPMTGEVWNTEAFF. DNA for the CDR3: TGTGCCAGCACGCCCATGACAGGGGAAGTGTGGAACACTGAAGCTTTCTTT.

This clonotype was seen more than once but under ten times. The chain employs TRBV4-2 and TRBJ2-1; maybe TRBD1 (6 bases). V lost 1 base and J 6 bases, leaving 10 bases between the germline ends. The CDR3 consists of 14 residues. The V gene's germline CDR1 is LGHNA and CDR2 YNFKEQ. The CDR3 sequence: CASSQGRGFNEQFF. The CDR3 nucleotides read TGTGCCAGCAGCCAAGGAAGGGGGTTCAATGAGCAGTTCTTC.

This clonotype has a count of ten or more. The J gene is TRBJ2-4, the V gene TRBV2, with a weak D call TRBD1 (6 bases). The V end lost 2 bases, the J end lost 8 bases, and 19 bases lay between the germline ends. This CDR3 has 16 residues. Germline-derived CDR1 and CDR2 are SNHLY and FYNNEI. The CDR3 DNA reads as TGTGCCAGCAGTGAACTGGACAGCCGCCAGTCGGACATTCAGTACTTC. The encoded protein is CASSELDSRQSDIQYF.

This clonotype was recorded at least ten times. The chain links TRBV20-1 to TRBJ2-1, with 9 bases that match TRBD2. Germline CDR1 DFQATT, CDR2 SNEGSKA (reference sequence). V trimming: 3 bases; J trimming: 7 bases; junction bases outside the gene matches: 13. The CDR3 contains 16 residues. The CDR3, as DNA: TGCAGTGCTAGCTATCTCAGGGCTAGCGGGGTGAATGAGCAGTTCTTC. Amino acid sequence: CSASYLRASGVNEQFF.

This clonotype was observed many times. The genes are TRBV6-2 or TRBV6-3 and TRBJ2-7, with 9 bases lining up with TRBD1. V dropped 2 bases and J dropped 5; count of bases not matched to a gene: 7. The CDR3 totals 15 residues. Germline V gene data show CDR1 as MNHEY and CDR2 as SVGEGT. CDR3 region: CASSYGGTGSNEQYF. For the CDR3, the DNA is TGTGCCAGCAGTTACGGAGGGACAGGGAGTAACGAGCAGTACTTC.

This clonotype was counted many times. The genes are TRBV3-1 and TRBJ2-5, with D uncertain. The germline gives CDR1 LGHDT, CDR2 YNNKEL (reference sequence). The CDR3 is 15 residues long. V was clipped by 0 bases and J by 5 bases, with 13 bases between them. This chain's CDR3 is CASSQDPGPRETQYF. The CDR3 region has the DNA TGTGCCAGCAGCCAAGATCCCGGTCCGAGGGAGACCCAGTACTTC.

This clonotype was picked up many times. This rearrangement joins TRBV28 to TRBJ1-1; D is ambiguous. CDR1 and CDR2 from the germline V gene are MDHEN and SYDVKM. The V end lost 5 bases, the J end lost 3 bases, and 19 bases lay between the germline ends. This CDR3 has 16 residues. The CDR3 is CASSPRADSKDTEAFF. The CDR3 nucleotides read TGTGCCAGCAGTCCCCGGGCCGATAGTAAGGACACTGAAGCTTTCTTT. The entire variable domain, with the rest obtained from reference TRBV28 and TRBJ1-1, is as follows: DVKVTQSSRYLVKRTGEKVFLECVQDMDHENMFWYRQDPGLGLRLIYFSYDVKMKEKGDIPEGYSVSREKKERFSLILESASTNQTSMYLCASSPRADSKDTEAFFGQGTRLTVV.

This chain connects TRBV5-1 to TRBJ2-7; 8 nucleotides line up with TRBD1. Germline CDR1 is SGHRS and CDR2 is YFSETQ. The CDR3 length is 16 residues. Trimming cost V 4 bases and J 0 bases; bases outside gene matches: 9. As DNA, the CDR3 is TGCGCCAGCAGCCCGGATGTTGACAGGGGCTCCTACGAGCAGTACTTC. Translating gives CASSPDVDRGSYEQYF.

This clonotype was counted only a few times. The CDR3 is CASSLNNYGYTF. The CDR3, as DNA: TGTGCCAGCAGCTTAAATAACTATGGCTACACCTTC. The J gene is TRBJ1-2, the V gene TRBV7-2; unclear D gene. V lost 2 bases and J lost 1, with 2 bases in between. Germline V lookup: CDR1 SGHTA, CDR2 FQGNSA. CDR3 length equals 12 residues.

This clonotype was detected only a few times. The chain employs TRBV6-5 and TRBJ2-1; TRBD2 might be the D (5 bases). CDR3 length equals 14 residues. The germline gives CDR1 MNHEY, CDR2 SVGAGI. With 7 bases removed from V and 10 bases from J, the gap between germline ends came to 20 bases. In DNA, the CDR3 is TGTGCCAGCACCAAACTAGGAAGTGAGTGGGAGCAGTTCTTC. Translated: CASTKLGSEWEQFF.

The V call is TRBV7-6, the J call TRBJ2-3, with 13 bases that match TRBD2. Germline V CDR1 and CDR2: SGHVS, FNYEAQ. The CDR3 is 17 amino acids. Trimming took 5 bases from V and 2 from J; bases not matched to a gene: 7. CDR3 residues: CASSPRTSGGFTDTQYF. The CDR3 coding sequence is TGTGCCAGCAGCCCGCGGACTAGCGGGGGATTCACAGATACGCAGTATTTT.

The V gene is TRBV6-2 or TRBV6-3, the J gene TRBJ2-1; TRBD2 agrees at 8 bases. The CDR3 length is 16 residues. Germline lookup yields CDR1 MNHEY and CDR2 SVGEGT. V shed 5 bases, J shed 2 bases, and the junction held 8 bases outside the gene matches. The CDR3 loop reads CASSHPKRGTYNEQFF. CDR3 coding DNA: TGTGCCAGCAGTCACCCTAAGCGGGGGACCTACAATGAGCAGTTCTTC.

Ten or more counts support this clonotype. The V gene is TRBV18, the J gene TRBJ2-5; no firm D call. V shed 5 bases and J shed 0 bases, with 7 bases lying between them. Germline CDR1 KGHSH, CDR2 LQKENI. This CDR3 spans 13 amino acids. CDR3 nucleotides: TGTGCCAGCTCAGCCCGGGACCAAGAGACCCAGTACTTC. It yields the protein CASSARDQETQYF.

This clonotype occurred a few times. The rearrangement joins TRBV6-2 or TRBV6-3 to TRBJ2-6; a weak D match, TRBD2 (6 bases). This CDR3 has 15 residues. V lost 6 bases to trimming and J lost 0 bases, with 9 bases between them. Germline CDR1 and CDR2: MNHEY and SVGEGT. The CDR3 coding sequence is TGTGCCAGCAGACCCGGGGGCTCTGGGGCCAACGTCCTGACTTTC. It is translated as CASRPGGSGANVLTF.

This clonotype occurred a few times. In nucleotides, the CDR3 is TGTGCCAGCAGTTTGGGGACAGGGCCAGATACGCAGTATTTT. Its protein product is CASSLGTGPDTQYF. The V gene is TRBV27, the J gene TRBJ2-3; 9 bases line up with TRBD1. The CDR3 is made up of 14 amino acids. Germline V gene lookup returns CDR1 MNHEY and CDR2 SMNVEV (reference sequence). With V trimmed by 3 bases and J by 4 bases, 2 bases remained unmatched.

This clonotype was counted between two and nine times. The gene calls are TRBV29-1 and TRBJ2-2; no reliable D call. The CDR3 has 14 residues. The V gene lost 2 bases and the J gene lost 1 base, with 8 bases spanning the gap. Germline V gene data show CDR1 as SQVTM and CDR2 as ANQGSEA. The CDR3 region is CSVENAGNTGELFF. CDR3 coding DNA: TGCAGCGTTGAAAATGCAGGGAACACCGGGGAGCTGTTTTTT.

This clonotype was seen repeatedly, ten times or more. The CDR3 sequence: CASSFQGSRGGYTF. Here the CDR3 DNA reads TGTGCCAGCTCCTTCCAAGGATCCCGGGGTGGCTACACCTTC. This chain joins TRBV18 and TRBJ1-2; D gene unclear. V was cut by 6 bases and J by 7 bases, with 18 bases left in between. The CDR3 covers 14 residues. CDR1 is KGHSH and CDR2 is LQKENI in the germline V gene.

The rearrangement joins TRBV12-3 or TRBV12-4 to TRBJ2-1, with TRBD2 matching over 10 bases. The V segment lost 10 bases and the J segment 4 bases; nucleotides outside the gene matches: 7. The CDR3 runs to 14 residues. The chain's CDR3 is CATGKTSGYNEQFF. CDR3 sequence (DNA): TGTGCCACAGGGAAGACTAGCGGGTACAATGAGCAGTTCTTC.